The clone carrying this T cell receptor (beta chain) was seen repeatedly, ten times or more. Per the original data handling: Across clinicopathological groups, CDR3 differences served as the basis for building a distant-metastasis classifier for papillary thyroid cancer. TCRdb ran MiXCR on the PCR reads. TCRdb's processing, not the authors', yielded these V and J calls. There are under 100,000 clones in the sample; roughly 8.6% occur only once, and 8.8% lies in the top ten. These data originate in a study of metastatic and nonmetastatic thyroid tumors. The overall study: Comparative analysis of repertoires was undertaken across blood and tumor or nodule tissue obtained from malignant and benign thyroid patients.

None of the patients had undergone any treatment ahead of thyroid surgery. Germline CDR1 MNHEY, CDR2 SVGAGI. Trimming cost V 2 bases and J 4 bases, with 11 bases left between them. This CDR3 has 15 amino acids. Sequencing used blood. The V call is TRBV6-5, the J call TRBJ2-2; possibly TRBD1 for D (5 bases). This clonotype was obtained from a female donor with papillary thyroid cancer or a benign thyroid nodule (not recorded which). Some clones in this sample may be carry-over from other donors' samples. CDR3 DNA sequence: TGTGCCAGCAGTTACATGGGGCGCGTCACCGGGGAGCTGTTTTTT. It is translated as CASSYMGRVTGELFF.